This record concerns one TCR beta chain sequence. The record originates from a study of identifying expanded T cells in peripheral blood. Sequenced by immunoSEQ multiplex PCR; TCRdb stores in-frame clones only, minus some. The table has approximately 120,000 clones, over 65% seen once. The germline CDR1 and CDR2 sequences are LGHNA and YSLEER. The CDR3 is made up of 13 amino acids. The ends were cut back, 2 bases at V and 3 bases at J, with 6 bases in the middle. This sequence was found in a person aged 18-70 years in good health. The V gene is TRBV4-3, the J gene TRBJ2-3; D may be TRBD1 (6 bases). The specimen sequenced was blood. The CDR3 here is CASSQQGTDTQYF. The CDR3 region has the DNA TGCGCCAGCAGCCAACAGGGGACAGATACGCAGTATTTT.